Listed here are 10 T cell receptor beta chains from one sample, sequenced in a study of blood T cell repertoires in COVID-19. Sequenced by immunoSEQ multiplex PCR; TCRdb stores in-frame clones only, minus some. The data show around 300,000 clones, with 90% seen just once and 0.95% to 1.3% held by the top ten. The sequenced sample was peripheral blood. These receptors were taken from a woman aged 40 to 49 with COVID-19, enrolled during active disease.

The chain employs TRBV6-5 and TRBJ1-5, with unresolved D. This CDR3 contains 16 residues. Trimming removed 4 bases at V and 9 bases at J, with 22 bases between. CDR1 and CDR2 from the germline V gene are MNHEY and SVGAGI. CDR3 sequence (DNA): TGTGCCAGCAGTTTACCGAAACAGCTACCTCCTCGGCCCCAGCATTTT. Translating gives CASSLPKQLPPRPQHF.

The rearrangement uses TRBV5-6 and TRBJ2-7; D ambiguous. V lost 0 bases and J lost 1, with 8 bases in between. The CDR3 is 14 residues long. Germline V gene sequence: CDR1 SGHDT, CDR2 YYEEEE. The CDR3 coding sequence is TGTGCCAGCAGCTTGGGCGAGAGGTCCTACGAGCAGTACTTC. This gives the protein CASSLGERSYEQYF. Supplemented by reference TRBV5-6 and TRBJ2-7, the full variable domain reads DAGVTQSPTHLIKTRGQQVTLRCSPKSGHDTVSWYQQALGQGPQFIFQYYEEEERQRGNFPDRFSGHQFPNYSSELNVNALLLGDSALYLCASSLGERSYEQYFGPGTRLTVT.

V usage is TRBV10-3 and J usage is TRBJ2-5; 15 nucleotides line up with TRBD2. The trim removed 4 bases at V and 1 base at J, leaving 10 bases unmatched. The CDR3 runs to 19 residues. Germline lookup yields CDR1 ENHRY and CDR2 SYGVKD. The CDR3 DNA reads TGTGCCATCAGTGCCTACGGGACTAGCGGGGGGTTCCCCCAAGAGACCCAGTACTTC. As protein: CAISAYGTSGGFPQETQYF.

The gene calls are TRBV6-1 and TRBJ1-3; D remains unclear. The ends were cut back, 3 bases at V and 3 bases at J, with 9 bases in the middle. The CDR3 totals 14 residues. The germline CDR1 and CDR2 sequences are MNHNS and SASEGT. CDR3 bases: TGTGCCAGCAGTGAGATAGTTATTGGAAACACCATATATTTT. It yields the protein CASSEIVIGNTIYF.

This rearrangement joins TRBV19 to TRBJ1-1, with 10 nucleotides matching TRBD1. CDR3 length: 17 amino acids. Germline CDR1 is LNHDA and CDR2 is SQIVND (reference sequence). V dropped 6 bases and J dropped 0; count of bases not matched to a gene: 10. Written as DNA, the CDR3 is TGTGCCAGTAGGAGGACAGGGGGGCAAGGGATGAACACTGAAGCTTTCTTT. Amino acid sequence: CASRRTGGQGMNTEAFF.

The rearrangement links TRBV5-1 to TRBJ2-1; 9 bases map to TRBD1. The V segment lost 3 bases and the J segment 5 bases; nucleotides outside the gene matches: 12. CDR1 is SGHRS, CDR2 YFSETQ, per germline. The CDR3 is 17 amino acids. The CDR3 region has the DNA TGCGCCAGCAGCTCTATTAATCCGGGACAGGGTAACAATGAGCAGTTCTTC. The encoded protein is CASSSINPGQGNNEQFF.

The rearrangement joins TRBV6-6 to TRBJ2-7; TRBD1 agrees at 9 bases. V lost 6 bases, J lost 5 bases, and 8 bases stayed unmatched. Germline CDR1 reads MNHNY; CDR2 reads SVGAGI (reference sequence). The CDR3 sequence is 14 residues long. The CDR3 coding sequence is TGTGCCAGCAGGCCAGGACAGGGGAGCGACGAGCAGTACTTC. Amino acids: CASRPGQGSDEQYF.

The chain couples TRBV28 to TRBJ1-2, with unresolved D. CDR3 length equals 14 residues. The V gene's germline CDR1 is MDHEN and CDR2 SYDVKM. V was shortened by 6 bases and J by 7 bases, with 18 bases between the two germline ends. The DNA for the CDR3 is TGTGCCAGCAGGACAAACGGGGTTATGTTTGGCTACACCTTC. It specifies CASRTNGVMFGYTF.

This chain connects TRBV25-1 to TRBJ1-3; D gene ambiguous. In germline, CDR1 is MGHDK, CDR2 SYGVNS. V lost 8 bases and J 2 bases, leaving 16 bases between the germline ends. This CDR3 is 15 amino acids long. The CDR3 nucleotides read TGTGCCAGCGTTGCGGGGTTCAGTCCTGGAAACACCATATATTTT. This sequence encodes CASVAGFSPGNTIYF.

The chain joins TRBV28 to TRBJ2-2, with 7 bases lining up with TRBD1. The germline V gene encodes CDR1 MDHEN and CDR2 SYDVKM. The CDR3 has 15 residues. The V segment lost 6 bases and the J segment 1 base; nucleotides outside the gene matches: 5. The CDR3 sequence is CASSYGTVNTGELFF. The CDR3 nucleotides read TGTGCCAGCAGCTATGGGACAGTGAACACCGGGGAGCTGTTTTTT.